This T cell receptor beta chain stems from a study of blood T cell repertoires in COVID-19. This CDR3 comprises 14 residues. Germline-derived CDR1 and CDR2 are PRHDT and FYEKMQ (reference sequence). V was pared by 6 bases and J by 6 bases, with 14 bases between. Repertoires were generated with immunoSEQ multiplex PCR, while TCRdb's copy carries only in-frame clones and drops some. The sample consists of fewer than 200,000 clones, roughly 85% of them appearing once. The chain combines TRBV13 with TRBJ2-2, with D perhaps matching TRBD1 (5 bases). The clonotype comes from a woman aged 18-35 years who had recovered from COVID-19. Sequencing was done on a sample of PBMCs or T cells enriched from blood (not recorded which). For the CDR3, the DNA is TGTGCCAGCAGAAGGCAGGGTACTGCCGGGGAGCTGTTTTTT. Translated, it gives CASRRQGTAGELFF.